Given below is one TCR beta chain in context. CDR1 is LGHNA and CDR2 is YNFKEQ in the germline V gene. After removal of 0 bases from V and 1 base from J, the junction contained 9 bases not matched to a gene. This CDR3 spans 18 amino acids. These data come from a study of response to subunit inactivated influenza vaccine. TCRdb reprocessed the RT-PCR reads with MiXCR, giving one entry per CDR3 protein. The sample gives about 780,000 distinct CDR3 sequences, about 18% of which show up once; about 11% is in the top ten. The receptor was isolated from a middle-aged man who received an inactivated influenza vaccine. The chain links TRBV4-2 to TRBJ2-3; 8 bases line up with TRBD2. Material: PBMCs from blood, obtained 5 days after vaccination. In DNA form, the CDR3 reads TGTGCCAGCAGCCAAGATCAGGCTAGCGGGTCCGGCACAGATACGCAGTATTTT. Protein: CASSQDQASGSGTDTQYF.